Listed below are T cell receptor beta chains from one sample, sequenced in a study of blood T cell repertoires in COVID-19. Repertoires were generated with immunoSEQ multiplex PCR, while TCRdb's copy carries only in-frame clones and drops some. The table includes approximately 120,000 clones, approximately 85% detected once. The sample consisted of peripheral blood. These receptors came from a woman older than 75 with COVID-19, enrolled during active disease. The CDR3 runs from the conserved cysteine through the conserved F or W. A D gene is named only where the DNA matches it firmly. The size of a clone is reported for some rows only, either as once, few or many, or as a class for expanded clones.

d_call,v_call,j_call,clone_size,cdr3_nt,cdr3_aa
TRBD2,TRBV11-1,TRBJ2-7,NA,TGTGCCGCAGGACTAGCGGCCACTAAACATTGGGAGCAGTACTTC,CAAGLAATKHWEQYF
NA,TRBV7-2,TRBJ2-3,NA,TGTGCCAGCAGCTTGACGGGACAAGATACGCAGTATTTT,CASSLTGQDTQYF
NA,TRBV3-1/TRBV3-2,TRBJ1-1,NA,TGTGCCAGCAGCCAAGATGAGGTCAGACCGAACACTGAAGCTTTCTTT,CASSQDEVRPNTEAFF
TRBD2,TRBV24-1,TRBJ2-1,NA,TGTGCCACCAGTGAGCGACTAGCGGGAGTACATGAGCAGTTCTTC,CATSERLAGVHEQFF
TRBD2,TRBV7-2,TRBJ2-7,few,TGTGCCAGCAGCGCCCGACTAGCGGTCGATTACGAGCAGTACTTC,CASSARLAVDYEQYF
TRBD1,TRBV5-1,TRBJ1-3,NA,TGCGCCAGCAGCACGGGGACAGGGAGGAACACCATATATTTT,CASSTGTGRNTIYF
TRBD2,TRBV28,TRBJ2-7,NA,TGTGCCAGCATCAACCGGGGGACTCGGAGGCCAGGGGCGGGAGGATACCGGGGCGAGCAGTACTTC,CASINRGTRRPGAGGYRGEQYF
NA,TRBV28,TRBJ2-2,NA,TGTGCCAGCAGTTCTGGCGGGACCTACACCGGGGAGCTGTTTTTT,CASSSGGTYTGELFF
NA,TRBV18,TRBJ1-1,NA,TGTGCCAGCTCACACGAAATTAGGAACACTGAAGCTTTCTTT,CASSHEIRNTEAFF
NA,TRBV5-1,TRBJ1-1,few,TGCGCCAGCAGCGGGCGGGAGTTTGCAGGGAACACTGAAGCTTTCTTT,CASSGREFAGNTEAFF
NA,TRBV11-1,TRBJ2-6,NA,TGTGCCAGCAGCTCAACAGGGTCTGGGGCCAACGTCCTGACTTTC,CASSSTGSGANVLTF
NA,TRBV28,TRBJ1-6,NA,TGTGCCAGCAGTCTGGACAGTACGAATAATTCACCCCTCCACTTT,CASSLDSTNNSPLHF
NA,TRBV5-1,TRBJ2-5,few,TGCGCCAGCAGCTTGGAAGGGGGACGAGAGACCCAGTACTTC,CASSLEGGRETQYF
TRBD1,TRBV10-1,TRBJ2-7,few,TGCGCCAGTGACAGGGGGTATAACGAGCAGTACTTC,CASDRGYNEQYF
NA,TRBV24-1,TRBJ2-3,NA,TGTGCCACCAGTGATGAGAGGGTAGATACGCAGTATTTT,CATSDERVDTQYF
NA,TRBV27,TRBJ1-2,NA,TGTGCCAGCAGTTCCGCAGGGTCTGGCTACACCTTC,CASSSAGSGYTF
NA,TRBV28,TRBJ2-5,few,TGTGCCAGCAGTGGTAGTACGGCCCAGTACTTC,CASSGSTAQYF
TRBD1,TRBV2,TRBJ1-5,NA,TGTGCCAGCTGTTCGAGACAGGGGCCAGGGCAGCCCCAGCATTTT,CASCSRQGPGQPQHF
TRBD2,TRBV13,TRBJ2-1,NA,TGTGCCAGCAGAAGGGCGGGGGAACAGTTCTTC,CASRRAGEQFF
TRBD2,TRBV19,TRBJ2-3,NA,TGTGCCAGTAGTCTTCGACTAGCGCGAAGTACTAGCACAGATACGCAGTATTTT,CASSLRLARSTSTDTQYF
TRBD1,TRBV12-3/TRBV12-4,TRBJ2-2,NA,TGTGCCAGCAGTATCCAGGGGGCCGGGGAGCTGTTTTTT,CASSIQGAGELFF
NA,TRBV3-1/TRBV3-2,TRBJ1-2,NA,TGTGCCAGCAGCCCCCGATACGAGACAGCTAACTATGGCTACACCTTC,CASSPRYETANYGYTF
NA,TRBV7-9,TRBJ1-4,NA,TGTGCCAGCAGCTTAAGGCTGACTGACGAAAAACTGTTTTTT,CASSLRLTDEKLFF
NA,TRBV20-1,TRBJ2-5,NA,TGCAGTGCTAGTAGGGGGGGGGCGGTTCAAAACCAAGAGACCCAGTACTTC,CSASRGGAVQNQETQYF
NA,TRBV6-1,TRBJ1-6,NA,TGTGCCAGCAGTGAAGCGCTGATAAGGGAGGGGTCACCCCTCCACTTT,CASSEALIREGSPLHF
NA,TRBV6-1,TRBJ2-7,NA,TGTGCCAGCAGTGAAGCGCTTCGGCAGGGCGAGCAGTACTTC,CASSEALRQGEQYF
TRBD2,TRBV7-6,TRBJ2-2,few,TGTGCCAGCAGCTTAGGTTCGGGACTAGCGGGAGGTACCGGGGAGCTGTTTTTT,CASSLGSGLAGGTGELFF
NA,TRBV5-1,TRBJ2-7,NA,TGCGCCAGCAGCCCCATCGGGGGAAGCGAGCAGTACTTC,CASSPIGGSEQYF
TRBD1,TRBV19,TRBJ2-7,NA,TGTGCCAGTAGACGACAGGGGGATGATCAGCAGTACTTC,CASRRQGDDQQYF
NA,TRBV3-1/TRBV3-2,TRBJ2-5,NA,TGTGCCACCGGGTTTGTCCAAGAGACCCAGTACTTC,CATGFVQETQYF
TRBD2,TRBV7-9,TRBJ2-1,NA,TGTGCCAGCAGGTACCTAGCGGGAGCGGGCAATGAGCAGTTCTTC,CASRYLAGAGNEQFF
TRBD1,TRBV19,TRBJ2-7,NA,TGTGCCAGTAGGGAGGCCGGGACAGGGGCATACGAGCAGTACTTC,CASREAGTGAYEQYF
TRBD2,TRBV4-2,TRBJ2-3,NA,TGTGCCAGCAGCCAAGCGACTAGCGGACAGCAAGGAGATACGCAGTATTTT,CASSQATSGQQGDTQYF
NA,TRBV7-2,TRBJ1-1,NA,TGTGCCAGCGCCCTAAAACAGGCGGCTGAAGCTTTCTTT,CASALKQAAEAFF
NA,TRBV7-9,TRBJ2-3,once,TGTGCCAGCAGCCGTAGTAGTATCGCAGATACGCAGTATTTT,CASSRSSIADTQYF
NA,TRBV2,TRBJ1-5,NA,TGTGCCAGCAGGGAAAACAGGGAAAAGCCCCAGCATTTT,CASRENREKPQHF